Listed below are T cell receptor beta chains from one sample, sequenced in a study of sequential checkpoint blockade in melanoma. Libraries were prepared by immunoSEQ multiplex PCR; TCRdb keeps only in-frame clonotypes and omits some of them. The sample yields about 21,000 clones, approximately 72% seen once. The sample in question was CD8+ T cells sorted from blood (inferred from file names), obtained from a patient given nivolumab and ipilimumab in sequence. These receptors came from a human donor with melanoma. The CDR3 runs from the conserved cysteine through the conserved F or W. D genes are given only for firm matches. Clone size is stated in some rows and not others, as once, few, many or a class when expanded.

TRBJ2-7 - few 14 TRBV7-9 CASSLAPGLYEQYF TGTGCCAGCAGCTTAGCGCCGGGACTCTACGAGCAGTACTTC
TRBJ1-1 - - 13 TRBV19 CASSISSGPEAFF TGTGCCAGTAGTATCTCATCAGGGCCCGAAGCTTTCTTT
TRBJ1-1 - - 13 TRBV19 CASSLAIHTEAFF TGTGCCAGTAGTCTGGCAATCCACACTGAAGCTTTCTTT
TRBJ2-7 - - 13 TRBV27 CASSFGQGFEQYF TGTGCCAGCAGTTTCGGTCAGGGCTTCGAGCAGTACTTC
TRBJ1-2 - - 15 TRBV7-9 CASSIPPGVGYGYTF TGTGCCAGCAGCATACCACCCGGGGTGGGGTATGGCTACACCTTC
TRBJ2-7 - - 13 TRBV30 CAWNPGVSYEQYF TGTGCCTGGAATCCGGGGGTCTCCTACGAGCAGTACTTC
TRBJ1-2 TRBD1 - 17 TRBV11-2 CASSPGQTLLEHYGYTF TGTGCCAGCAGCCCGGGACAGACACTCTTAGAACACTATGGCTACACCTTC
TRBJ2-1 - - 12 TRBV10-3 CAIRDNLDEQFF TGTGCCATCCGGGACAACTTAGATGAGCAGTTCTTC
TRBJ2-7 TRBD2 few 13 TRBV6-6 CASRGREGYEQYF TGTGCCAGCCGCGGTAGGGAGGGTTACGAGCAGTACTTC
TRBJ2-1 - - 16 TRBV27 CASSFGVAGRVNEQFF TGTGCCAGCAGTTTCGGTGTGGCGGGACGGGTAAATGAGCAGTTCTTC
TRBJ1-4 - - 12 TRBV6-6 CASSYLGRELFF TGTGCCAGCAGTTACTTGGGGAGGGAACTGTTTTTT
TRBJ2-7 - few 13 TRBV6-5 CASYSFGSYEQYF TGTGCCAGTTACTCATTCGGCTCCTACGAGCAGTACTTC
TRBJ1-1 - - 11 TRBV7-5 CARDRITEAFF TGTGCCAGAGACAGGATCACTGAAGCTTTCTTT
TRBJ2-7 - - 14 TRBV19 CASSIDAYAYEQYF TGTGCCAGTAGTATAGATGCCTACGCCTACGAGCAGTACTTC
TRBJ2-7 - few 13 TRBV19 CASSMGRGNEQYF TGTGCCAGTAGTATGGGTCGGGGGAACGAGCAGTACTTC
TRBJ2-7 - - 15 TRBV4-1 CASSQGTGLVYEQYF TGCGCCAGCAGCCAAGGTACTGGACTTGTCTACGAGCAGTACTTC
TRBJ2-7 - - 15 TRBV28 CASSYTTSSAREQYF TGTGCCAGCAGTTATACTACTTCGAGTGCTCGTGAGCAGTACTTC
TRBJ1-6 TRBD1 - 15 TRBV5-4 CASSLGQGGNSPLHF TGTGCCAGCAGCTTGGGACAGGGGGGTAATTCACCCCTCCACTTT
TRBJ2-7 TRBD2 - 14 TRBV2 CASTLLAGGVEQYF TGTGCCAGCACCCTCCTAGCGGGAGGCGTCGAGCAGTACTTC
TRBJ2-7 - few 15 TRBV27 CASSLNPRGGYEQYF TGTGCCAGCAGTTTAAACCCTAGGGGGGGGTACGAGCAGTACTTC
TRBJ1-5 - - 15 TRBV19 CASKTTAVGNQPQHF TGTGCCAGTAAAACGACCGCGGTAGGCAATCAGCCCCAGCATTTT
TRBJ2-7 - - 14 TRBV14 CASSHGQYPYEQYF TGTGCCAGCAGCCACGGACAGTACCCCTACGAGCAGTACTTC
TRBJ2-7 - - 15 TRBV6-5 CASRASEDRSYEQYF TGTGCCAGCAGAGCTTCGGAGGATCGGAGCTACGAGCAGTACTTC
TRBJ2-7 TRBD2 - 13 TRBV7-9 CASSLGGLKEQYF TGTGCCAGCAGCTTGGGGGGGTTGAAGGAGCAGTACTTC
TRBJ2-7 TRBD1 - 17 TRBV28 CASSSGTGGLPSDEQYF TGTGCCAGCAGTTCCGGGACAGGGGGTCTCCCTTCCGACGAGCAGTACTTC
TRBJ2-7 - - 13 TRBV7-9 CASSFVSSYEQYF TGTGCCAGCAGCTTTGTGAGCTCCTACGAGCAGTACTTC
TRBJ1-5 - - 14 TRBV19 CASSSDRDNQPQHF TGTGCCAGTAGTTCGGACAGAGACAATCAGCCCCAGCATTTT
TRBJ2-7 - once 15 TRBV11-2 CASSARGRDPYEQYF TGTGCCAGCAGCGCGCGGGGAAGGGACCCCTACGAGCAGTACTTC
TRBJ2-7 TRBD1 - 14 TRBV28 CASSRPGQPYEQYF TGTGCCAGCAGCCGACCGGGACAGCCCTACGAGCAGTACTTC
TRBJ2-7 - - 16 TRBV28 CASSLGPTHPSYEQYF TGTGCCAGCAGTTTAGGCCCAACCCACCCCTCCTACGAGCAGTACTTC
TRBJ2-7 - - 19 TRBV12-5 CASGLPSRGWTRAQYEQYF TGTGCTAGTGGTTTGCCTTCCAGGGGATGGACGCGAGCACAATACGAGCAGTACTTC
TRBJ2-1 TRBD2 - 16 TRBV9 CASSPTERGAYNEQFF TGTGCCAGCAGCCCTACTGAGCGGGGTGCCTACAATGAGCAGTTCTTC
TRBJ2-7 TRBD2 - 16 TRBV2 CASEGLARELNDEQYF TGTGCCAGCGAGGGACTAGCAAGGGAGCTTAACGACGAGCAGTACTTC
TRBJ1-1 - - 16 TRBV5-1 CASSLEHEPGDTEAFF TGCGCCAGCAGCTTGGAGCATGAACCGGGGGACACTGAAGCTTTCTTT
TRBJ2-7 - few 13 TRBV4-2 CASRSGVPGEQYF TGTGCCAGCAGATCGGGGGTCCCTGGCGAGCAGTACTTC
TRBJ1-2 - few 15 TRBV7-9 CASSSGRGGIDGYTF TGTGCCAGCAGCTCCGGGAGGGGAGGGATAGATGGCTACACCTTC
TRBJ2-7 - - 13 TRBV6-6 CASREPYSYEQYF TGTGCCAGCAGAGAACCCTACTCCTACGAGCAGTACTTC
TRBJ1-2 - few 15 TRBV14 CASSHHASGADGYTF TGTGCCAGCAGCCATCATGCCTCAGGGGCTGATGGCTACACCTTC
TRBJ1-1 - - 14 TRBV11-3 CASSHGGTGTEAFF TGTGCCAGCAGCCACGGGGGGACTGGGACTGAAGCTTTCTTT
TRBJ1-4 - - 16 TRBV5-8 CASSWAMAATNEKLFF TGTGCCAGCAGCTGGGCTATGGCAGCAACTAATGAAAAACTGTTTTTT
TRBJ2-7 TRBD2 - 15 TRBV11-2 CASSFGGGLGYEQYF TGTGCCAGCAGCTTTGGGGGGGGACTCGGCTACGAGCAGTACTTC
TRBJ1-1 - - 14 TRBV11-2 CASSLDPAEPEAFF TGTGCCAGCAGCTTAGATCCAGCGGAACCTGAAGCTTTCTTT
TRBJ2-7 TRBD1 - 13 TRBV2 CASSWTGRHEQYF TGTGCCAGCAGTTGGACAGGGCGCCACGAGCAGTACTTC
TRBJ2-7 - - 15 TRBV5-1 CASSPRGPISYEQYF TGCGCCAGCAGCCCCCGCGGGCCGATATCCTACGAGCAGTACTTC
TRBJ1-1 TRBD1 - 14 TRBV2 CASSELTGGTEAFF TGTGCCAGCAGTGAATTAACAGGGGGCACTGAAGCTTTCTTT
TRBJ2-7 - - 15 TRBV5-8 CASSLRVQGRYEQYF TGTGCCAGCAGCTTGCGTGTACAGGGACGATACGAGCAGTACTTC
TRBJ2-7 - - 14 TRBV6-1 CASSEAPGAYEQYF TGTGCCAGCAGTGAAGCTCCCGGGGCCTACGAGCAGTACTTC
TRBJ2-7 - few 16 TRBV14 CASSQVQGLSSYEQYF TGTGCCAGCAGCCAAGTCCAGGGGCTAAGCTCCTACGAGCAGTACTTC
TRBJ2-7 - - 12 TRBV7-9 CASSSGRYEQYF TGTGCCAGCAGCTCCGGGAGATACGAGCAGTACTTC
TRBJ1-1 - - 11 TRBV29-1 CSVPGGAEAFF TGCAGCGTCCCCGGGGGGGCTGAAGCTTTCTTT
TRBJ1-5 TRBD1 once 14 TRBV27 CASSTGTAAQPQHF TGTGCCAGCTCCACCGGGACAGCTGCTCAGCCCCAGCATTTT
TRBJ1-1 TRBD1 - 15 TRBV29-1 CSVDRRTGVNTEAFF TGCAGCGTTGATCGGAGAACAGGGGTAAACACTGAAGCTTTCTTT
TRBJ2-7 TRBD2 once 15 TRBV5-1 CASSPGTRSSYEQYF TGCGCCAGCAGCCCCGGGACTAGAAGCTCCTACGAGCAGTACTTC
TRBJ2-1 TRBD2 - 16 TRBV7-9 CASSLGLAGGESEQFF TGTGCCAGCAGCTTAGGACTAGCGGGGGGGGAGAGTGAGCAGTTCTTC
TRBJ1-1 - - 13 TRBV6-6 CASSYRGNTEAFF TGTGCCAGCAGTTACAGGGGGAACACTGAAGCTTTCTTT